A single T cell receptor (beta chain) is shown here with its context. A primer in the constant region served to generate TCR beta cDNA from roughly 450 ng of total RNA. Slightly modified ARM-PCR, run as three nested multiplex PCR rounds, produced the TCR beta libraries. TRBV1-TRBV30 forward primers paired with a C-beta reverse primer drove the first two PCR rounds, roughly 10 cycles each. One entry per CDR3 protein results from TCRdb running MiXCR on the multiplex PCR reads. Altogether roughly 180,000 distinct CDR3 sequences are present, roughly three fifths being singletons, with the ten largest covering under 75%. V dropped 6 bases and J dropped 9; count of bases not matched to a gene: 1. The CDR3 covers 13 residues. CDR1 and CDR2 from the germline V gene are ENHRY and SYGVKD. These data are taken from a study of tumor-infiltrating lymphocytes in primary liver carcinoma. Out of unsorted whole blood came the blood RNA, and germline DNA was extracted as well. These patients lived with chronic HBV infection and had never been treated.

Sequenced input: peripheral blood. The origin of this receptor is a middle-aged man with primary liver carcinoma and hepatitis B virus infection. V is TRBV10-3 and J is TRBJ2-1, with TRBD2 identical over 14 bases. The CDR3 here is CAIRGTSGSEQFF. CDR3 nucleotide sequence: TGTGCCATCAGGGGGACTAGCGGGAGTGAGCAGTTCTTC.